Sequencing of this TCR beta chain was carried out in a study of OX40 agonist ivuxolimab in advanced cancers. This clone was found once. Using immunoSEQ multiplex PCR, the repertoire was profiled, and TCRdb retains in-frame clones only, with some absent. The sample has tens of thousands of clones; just under 80% are singletons. V gave up 6 bases and J gave up 0 bases; unmatched junction bases: 7. This CDR3 spans 15 amino acids. Germline CDR1 and CDR2: MNHNY and SVGAGI (reference sequence). The rearrangement links TRBV6-6 to TRBJ1-1; 7 bases line up with TRBD1. This receptor was identified in an adult with an advanced solid tumor such as melanoma, head and neck, liver or kidney cancer. Sequencing was performed on CD4+ or CD8+ T cells sorted from blood, taken in a trial of the OX40 agonist ivuxolimab. The CDR3 loop reads CASSLTGRMNTEAFF. As DNA, the CDR3 is TGTGCCAGCAGCTTGACAGGGAGGATGAACACTGAAGCTTTCTTT.